The rows below give T cell receptor beta chains drawn from one sample of a study of blood T cell repertoires in COVID-19. The table came from immunoSEQ multiplex PCR; TCRdb's copy has only in-frame clones and leaves some out. The sample shows 100,000 to 120,000 clones, over 65% of them seen only once. Sequencing used peripheral blood. All receptors derive from a woman aged 80 or over with acute or convalescent COVID-19. Both conserved end residues are part of each CDR3. A D gene is named only where the DNA matches it firmly. Clone size, where shown, is once, few, many, or a class for clones that have expanded.

CDR3 DNA,CDR3 protein,clone size,D gene,V gene,J gene
TGCAGTGCTAGTCTTCCAGCGGTAGGGCAAGAGACCCAGTACTTC,CSASLPAVGQETQYF,-,-,TRBV20-1,TRBJ2-5
TGTGCCAGCAGTTACTCTACAGGGGGCACTGAAGCTTTCTTT,CASSYSTGGTEAFF,-,TRBD1,TRBV6-6,TRBJ1-1
TGTGCCAGCAGCCCTTTCGGACAAGATGAGGAGCCCCAGCATTTT,CASSPFGQDEEPQHF,-,-,TRBV27,TRBJ1-5
TGTGCCAGCAGGCGACAGGGAACTGGAAACACCATATATTTT,CASRRQGTGNTIYF,-,TRBD1,TRBV6-5,TRBJ1-3
TGTGCCAGCACCCCGACAGGGGCGGAGACCCAGTACTTC,CASTPTGAETQYF,-,TRBD1,TRBV6-5,TRBJ2-5
TGTGCCATCAGTGAGTCCGGCGGGACGGTTGCTAACTATGGCTACACCTTC,CAISESGGTVANYGYTF,few,-,TRBV10-3,TRBJ1-2
TGCGCCAGCAGCTTGGCCGCTAGCGGGGGGGCAGATACGCAGTATTTT,CASSLAASGGADTQYF,-,TRBD2,TRBV5-1,TRBJ2-3
TGTGCCAGCAGCGGCCTACAGGGTTCTGGCTACACCTTC,CASSGLQGSGYTF,-,-,TRBV7-9,TRBJ1-2
TGTGCCAGCAGCCTCGTAGCCTTCCAAGAGACCCAGTACTTC,CASSLVAFQETQYF,once,-,TRBV28,TRBJ2-5
TGCGCCAGCAGTCAAAGCGGGCCCTTCTCCTACGAGCAGTACTTC,CASSQSGPFSYEQYF,-,-,TRBV5-1,TRBJ2-7
TGTGCCAGCAGCCAAGACAGGGCCGGGAACTATGGCTACACCTTC,CASSQDRAGNYGYTF,-,TRBD1,TRBV7-9,TRBJ1-2
TGTGCCAGCAGCTTGAGCGGGAGGGCCGAGGGAGAGACCCAGTACTTC,CASSLSGRAEGETQYF,-,TRBD2,TRBV5-6,TRBJ2-5
TGTGCCAGCAGTTTATCGGGCAGGGAAACAGATACGCAGTATTTT,CASSLSGRETDTQYF,-,-,TRBV27,TRBJ2-3
TGTGCCAGCAGTTACGTGGGACAAAACACCGGGGAGCTGTTTTTT,CASSYVGQNTGELFF,-,-,TRBV6-6,TRBJ2-2
TGCGCCAGCAGCGGGGATCCGTACACTGAAGCTTTCTTT,CASSGDPYTEAFF,-,-,TRBV10-1,TRBJ1-1
TGCGCCAGCAGCCAAGATGCAGGGGCCCGGACCGGAGGCTACACCTTC,CASSQDAGARTGGYTF,-,-,TRBV4-3,TRBJ1-2